A single sample gave rise to the 19 T cell receptor beta chains below, sequenced in a study of blood T cell repertoires in COVID-19. Repertoires were generated with immunoSEQ multiplex PCR, while TCRdb's copy carries only in-frame clones and drops some. The repertoire includes roughly 260,000 clones, around 87% of them detected once, and over 2% sits in the top ten. Sample: peripheral blood. The receptors were sampled from a woman between 50 and 59 years old who had recovered from COVID-19.

J is TRBJ1-3 and V is TRBV28, with D possibly being TRBD1 (6 bases). The CDR3 sequence is 16 residues long. Germline values: CDR1 MDHEN, CDR2 SYDVKM. Trimming shortened V by 6 bases and J by 0 bases, and 15 bases separated the two germline ends. In nucleotides, the CDR3 is TGTGCCAGCAGCCTAGGGGGGGCCTACTCTGGAAACACCATATATTTT. Translating it yields CASSLGGAYSGNTIYF.

The DNA for the CDR3 is TGTGCCAGCAGCTTTGGACAGGCCCCCAACTATGGCTACACCTTC. Translating gives CASSFGQAPNYGYTF. The chain couples TRBV7-9 to TRBJ1-2, with 7 bases aligning to TRBD1. This CDR3 is built from 15 residues. Germline CDR1 is SEHNR and CDR2 is FQNEAQ (reference sequence). The V and J ends lost 3 bases and 2 bases, in that order; junction bases with no gene match: 6.

The chain links TRBV28 to TRBJ1-1; D is possibly TRBD1 (5 bases). Trimming removed 10 bases at V and 0 bases at J, with 15 bases between. The CDR3 is 14 residues long. Per germline, CDR1 MDHEN and CDR2 SYDVKM. In DNA, the CDR3 is TGTGCCACCTGGGGGGTGCATATGAACACTGAAGCTTTCTTT. This codes for CATWGVHMNTEAFF.

The chain is built from TRBV19 and TRBJ2-1; 7 bases fit TRBD2. Germline V gene lookup returns CDR1 LNHDA and CDR2 SQIVND (reference sequence). V gave up 5 bases and J gave up 2 bases; unmatched junction bases: 9. This CDR3 has 16 residues. In DNA form, the CDR3 reads TGTGCCAGTAGTCGCCCCGGAGCGGGAACCTACAATGAGCAGTTCTTC. Protein product: CASSRPGAGTYNEQFF.

This CDR3 is CASTDATRDSPLHF. CDR3 coding DNA: TGTGCCAGCACAGATGCGACAAGAGATTCACCCCTCCACTTT. The rearrangement links TRBV7-8 to TRBJ1-6, with D uncertain. The germline V gene has CDR1 SGHVS and CDR2 FQNEAQ. This CDR3 is built from 14 residues. With 7 bases removed from V and 8 bases from J, the gap between germline ends came to 15 bases.

The V gene is TRBV15, the J gene TRBJ2-1; TRBD2 is a possible D gene (6 bases). This CDR3 has 15 residues. Germline V lookup: CDR1 LNHNV, CDR2 YYDKDF (reference sequence). Trimming pared 0 bases from V and 7 bases from J, leaving 13 bases between. The CDR3 here is CATSRDWTEGNEQFF. The CDR3 DNA follows: TGTGCCACCAGCAGAGATTGGACGGAGGGAAATGAGCAGTTCTTC. The full variable domain, rest sourced from reference TRBV15 and TRBJ2-1, is DAMVIQNPRYQVTQFGKPVTLSCSQTLNHNVMYWYQQKSSQAPKLLFHYYDKDFNNEADTPDNFQSRRPNTSFCFLDIRSPGLGDTAMYLCATSRDWTEGNEQFFGPGTRLTVL.

This clone appeared a few times. A junction end diverges from the germline sequence, so it may reflect a read error. The J gene is TRBJ2-1, the V gene TRBV7-7; tentatively, D is TRBD2 (5 bases). This CDR3 has 14 residues. The germline gives CDR1 SSHAT, CDR2 FNYEAQ (reference sequence). CDR3 bases: TGTGCTAGCAGCTTTCTCGGGGACTACAATGAGCAGTTCTTC. Its protein product is CASSFLGDYNEQFF.

This clone came up once. V and J are TRBV9 and TRBJ2-2; D is ambiguous. This CDR3 spans 12 amino acids. CDR1 is SGDLS, CDR2 YYNGEE, per germline. Between the trimmed V and J ends, which lost 1 base and 7 bases, there was a span of 5 bases. This chain's CDR3 is CASSVQNGELFF. For the CDR3, the DNA is TGTGCCAGCAGCGTACAAAACGGGGAGCTGTTTTTT. Variable domain in full (rest from reference TRBV9 and TRBJ2-2): DSGVTQTPKHLITATGQRVTLRCSPRSGDLSVYWYQQSLDQGLQFLIQYYNGEERAKGNILERFSAQQFPDLHSELNLSSLELGDSALYFCASSVQNGELFFGEGSRLTVL.

The gene calls are TRBV7-6 and TRBJ2-2; 9 positions agree with TRBD1. CDR3 length equals 16 residues. Germline V gene lookup returns CDR1 SGHVS and CDR2 FNYEAQ. With V trimmed by 5 bases and J by 0 bases, 4 bases remained unmatched. As DNA, the CDR3 is TGTGCCAGCAGCGGTCGACAGGGGGCGAACACCGGGGAGCTGTTTTTT. It is translated as CASSGRQGANTGELFF.

This sequence joins TRBV9 and TRBJ2-3, with TRBD2 matching 8 bases. The CDR3 spans 15 residues. Trimming removed 0 bases from V and 3 bases from J; junction bases left unmatched: 3. CDR1 and CDR2 (germline): SGDLS, YYNGEE. The CDR3, as DNA: TGTGCCAGCAGCGTAGGAGGCGGGAGGACAGATACGCAGTATTTT. Its translation is CASSVGGGRTDTQYF.

This clone was counted a single time. As DNA, the CDR3 is TGTGCCAGCAGTCCATACCCACAGCTAGGCTACACCTTC. This gives the protein CASSPYPQLGYTF. The rearrangement uses TRBV27 and TRBJ1-2; D gene uncertain. CDR3 length: 13 amino acids. Germline loops: CDR1 MNHEY, CDR2 SMNVEV (reference sequence). With 5 bases removed from V and 8 bases from J, the gap between germline ends came to 15 bases.

The chain couples TRBV6-6 to TRBJ1-1; 8 nucleotides agree with TRBD1. CDR1 is MNHNY, CDR2 SVGAGI, per germline (reference sequence). The V segment lost 2 bases and the J segment 12 bases; nucleotides outside the gene matches: 8. The CDR3 runs 13 residues. This CDR3 reads CASSYITGGTSFF. The CDR3 nucleotides read TGTGCCAGCAGTTACATAACAGGGGGTACGTCTTTCTTT.

CDR3 loop: CASSYQRETQYF. CDR3 bases: TGCGCCAGCAGCTACCAGCGAGAGACCCAGTACTTC. V usage is TRBV5-1 and J usage is TRBJ2-5; D gene ambiguous. V dropped 3 bases and J dropped 4 bases, with 7 bases sitting between them. The CDR3 is made up of 12 amino acids. CDR1 and CDR2 from the germline V gene are SGHRS and YFSETQ.

The CDR3 loop is CASRRDSNYGYTF. The CDR3 bases are TGTGCCAGCAGGAGGGACAGCAACTATGGCTACACCTTC. V usage is TRBV2 and J usage is TRBJ1-2; 7 bases agree with TRBD1. The germline CDR1 and CDR2 sequences are SNHLY and FYNNEI. There are 13 residues in the CDR3. V lost 6 bases, J lost 2 bases, and 3 bases stayed unmatched.

The chain has TRBV14 and TRBJ2-7, with no clear D. The V end was cut by 3 bases, the J end by 2 bases, with 5 bases between. The CDR3 is 12 residues long. Germline V gene lookup returns CDR1 SGHDN and CDR2 FVKESK. In DNA form, the CDR3 reads TGTGCCAGCAGCCATGCGACCTACGAGCAGTACTTC. Encoded protein: CASSHATYEQYF.

In this sample, this clone turned up once. In DNA form, the CDR3 reads TGTGCCAGCAGCTCCGCCGGAGATACGCAGTATTTT. Its protein is CASSSAGDTQYF. The rearrangement joins TRBV7-3 to TRBJ2-3; D is unresolved. V was clipped by 4 bases and J by 5 bases, with 7 bases between them. This CDR3 has 12 amino acids. CDR1 and CDR2 (germline): SGHTA, FQGTGA.

Turning to this clone: This sample also contains other DNA sequences that code for the same CDR3. This chain connects TRBV7-8 to TRBJ2-7; D ambiguous. Trimming left V 5 bases short and J 3 bases short, with 8 bases between. The CDR3 is 12 residues long. Germline V gene sequence: CDR1 SGHVS, CDR2 FQNEAQ. CDR3 residues: CASSRGGYEQYF. The CDR3 DNA reads as TGTGCCAGCAGCCGCGGCGGCTACGAGCAGTACTTC.

This clone has only a few counts. As DNA, the CDR3 is TGTGCCAGCAGCTCCGGGGGTTGGATTCGGCCCACTGAAGCTTTCTTT. Protein product: CASSSGGWIRPTEAFF. The V call is TRBV7-3, the J call TRBJ1-1; TRBD1 is a possible D gene (5 bases). The CDR3 extends over 16 amino acids. Trimming stripped 4 bases from V and 4 bases from J, with 19 bases between. CDR1 is SGHTA, CDR2 FQGTGA, per germline.

The table lists this clone with a few counts. The V call is TRBV4-2, the J call TRBJ2-3, with 8 nucleotides matching TRBD1. The V gene's germline CDR1 is LGHNA and CDR2 YNFKEQ. After removal of 5 bases from V and 2 bases from J, the junction contained 6 bases not matched to a gene. The CDR3 contains 15 residues. The CDR3 bases are TGTGCCAGCAGCGAGGACAGGGCCCCCACAGATACGCAGTATTTT. Amino acids: CASSEDRAPTDTQYF.